This T cell receptor beta chain was obtained from a study of T cell responses to AZD1222 COVID-19 vaccine. Looked up from germline, CDR1 is SGHKS and CDR2 is YYEKEE (reference sequence). The CDR3 has 14 amino acids. The J segment lost 2 bases and the V segment lost 2 bases, leaving 3 bases of the junction unmatched. Using immunoSEQ multiplex PCR, the repertoire was profiled, and TCRdb retains in-frame clones only, with some absent. Of 120,000 or so clones listed, roughly nine tenths were seen once; the top ten hold over 1.5%. The chain joins TRBV5-5 to TRBJ2-5, with 7 bases fitting TRBD2. The TCR was taken from an adult in good health. The specimen comprised peripheral blood, sampled on day 0 of AZD1222 vaccination. In DNA, the CDR3 is TGTGCCAGCAGCTTCCCTAGCGGTCAAGAGACCCAGTACTTC. It encodes CASSFPSGQETQYF.